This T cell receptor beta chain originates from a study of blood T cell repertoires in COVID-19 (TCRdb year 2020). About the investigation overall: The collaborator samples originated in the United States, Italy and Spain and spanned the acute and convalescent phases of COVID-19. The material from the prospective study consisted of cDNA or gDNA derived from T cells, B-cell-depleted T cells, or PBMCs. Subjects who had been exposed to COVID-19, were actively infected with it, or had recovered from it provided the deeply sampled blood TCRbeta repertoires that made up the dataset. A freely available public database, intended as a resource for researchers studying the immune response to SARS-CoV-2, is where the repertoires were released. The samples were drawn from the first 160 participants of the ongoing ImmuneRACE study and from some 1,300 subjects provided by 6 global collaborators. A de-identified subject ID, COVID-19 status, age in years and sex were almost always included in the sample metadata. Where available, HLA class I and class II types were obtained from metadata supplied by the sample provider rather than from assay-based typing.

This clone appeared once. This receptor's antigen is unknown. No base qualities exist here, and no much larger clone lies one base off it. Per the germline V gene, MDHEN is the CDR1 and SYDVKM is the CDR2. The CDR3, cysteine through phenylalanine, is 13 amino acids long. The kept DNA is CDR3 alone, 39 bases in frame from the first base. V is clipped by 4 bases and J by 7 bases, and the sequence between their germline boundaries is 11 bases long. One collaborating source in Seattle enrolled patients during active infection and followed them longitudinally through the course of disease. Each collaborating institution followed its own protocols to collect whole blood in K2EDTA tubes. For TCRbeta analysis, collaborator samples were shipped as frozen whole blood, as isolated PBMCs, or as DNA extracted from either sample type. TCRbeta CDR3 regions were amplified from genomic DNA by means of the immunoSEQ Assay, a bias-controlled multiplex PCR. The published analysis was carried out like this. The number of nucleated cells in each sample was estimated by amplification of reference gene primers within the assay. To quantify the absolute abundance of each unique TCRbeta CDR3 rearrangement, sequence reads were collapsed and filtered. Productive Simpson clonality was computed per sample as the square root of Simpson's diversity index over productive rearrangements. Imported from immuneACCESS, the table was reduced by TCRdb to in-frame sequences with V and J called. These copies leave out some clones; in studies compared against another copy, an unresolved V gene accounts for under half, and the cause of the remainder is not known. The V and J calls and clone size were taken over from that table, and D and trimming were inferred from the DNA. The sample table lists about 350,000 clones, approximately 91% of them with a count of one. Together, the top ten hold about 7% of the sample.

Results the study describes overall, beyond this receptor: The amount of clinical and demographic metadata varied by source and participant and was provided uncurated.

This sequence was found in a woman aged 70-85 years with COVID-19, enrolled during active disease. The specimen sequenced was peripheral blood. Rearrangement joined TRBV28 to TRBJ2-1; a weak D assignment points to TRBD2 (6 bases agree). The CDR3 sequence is CASSSGATNEQFF. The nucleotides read TGTGCCAGCAGTTCGGGAGCTACAAATGAGCAGTTCTTC.